This T cell receptor (beta chain) was sequenced for a study of cytomegalovirus exposure and HLA in healthy donors. Overall study results and limits: Certain sequence variants were highly shared and formed a cluster, and this cluster was likely a sequencing artifact. At a 0.05 false discovery rate, a later analysis found approximately 17,000 TCR beta sequences to be associated with HLA alleles.

The PCR employed 60 Vbeta primers together with 13 Jbeta primers. Method: immunoSEQ multiplex PCR; TCRdb's copy keeps in-frame clones and lacks some. The sample lists approximately 97,000 clones; 79% were seen once. Germline V lookup: CDR1 SQVTM, CDR2 ANQGSEA. Between the trimmed V and J ends, which lost 4 bases and 5 bases, there was a span of 11 bases. This CDR3 is 12 amino acids long. On this clone: As yet, its antigen is unknown.

Regarding donors, all were healthy bone marrow donors. The sequenced sample was PBMCs. The chain recombines TRBV29-1 with TRBJ2-5; a weak D match, TRBD1 (5 bases). The clonotype comes from a male donor in good health and CMV-seropositive. CDR3 nucleotide sequence: TGCAGCGTTGGGGGCAGGGTGGAGACCCAGTACTTC. Translating gives CSVGGRVETQYF.